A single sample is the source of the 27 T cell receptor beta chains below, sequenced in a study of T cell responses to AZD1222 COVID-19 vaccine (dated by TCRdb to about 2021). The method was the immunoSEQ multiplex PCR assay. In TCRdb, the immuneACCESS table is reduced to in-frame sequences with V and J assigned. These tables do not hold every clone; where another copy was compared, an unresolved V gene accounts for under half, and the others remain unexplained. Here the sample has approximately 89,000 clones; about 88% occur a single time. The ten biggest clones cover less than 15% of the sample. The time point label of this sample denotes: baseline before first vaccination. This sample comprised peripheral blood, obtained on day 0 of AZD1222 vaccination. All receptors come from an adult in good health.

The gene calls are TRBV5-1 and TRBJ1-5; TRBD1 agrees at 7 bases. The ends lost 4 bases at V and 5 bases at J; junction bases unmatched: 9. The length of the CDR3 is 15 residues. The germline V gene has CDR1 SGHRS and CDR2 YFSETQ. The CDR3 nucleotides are TGCGCCAGCAGCGACCACGGGGACAGCCATCAGCCCCAGCATTTT. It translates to CASSDHGDSHQPQHF.

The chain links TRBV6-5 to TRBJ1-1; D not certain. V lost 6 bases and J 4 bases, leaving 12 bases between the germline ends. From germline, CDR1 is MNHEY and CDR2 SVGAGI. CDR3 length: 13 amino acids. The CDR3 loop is CASSLNGGTEAFF. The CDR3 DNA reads TGTGCCAGCAGCCTGAACGGAGGCACTGAAGCTTTCTTT.

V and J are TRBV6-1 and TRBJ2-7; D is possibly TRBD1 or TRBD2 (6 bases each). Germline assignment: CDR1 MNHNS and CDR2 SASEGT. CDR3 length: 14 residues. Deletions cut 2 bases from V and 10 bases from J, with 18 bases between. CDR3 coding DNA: TGTGCCAGCAGTGAAACCTACGGGGGCGAGGGACAGTACTTC. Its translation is CASSETYGGEGQYF.

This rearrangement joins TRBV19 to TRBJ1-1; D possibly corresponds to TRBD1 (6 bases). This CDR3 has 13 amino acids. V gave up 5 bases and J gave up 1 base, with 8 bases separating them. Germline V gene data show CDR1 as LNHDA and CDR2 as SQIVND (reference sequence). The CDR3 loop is CASSAGQNTEAFF. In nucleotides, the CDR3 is TGTGCCAGTAGTGCGGGACAGAACACTGAAGCTTTCTTT.

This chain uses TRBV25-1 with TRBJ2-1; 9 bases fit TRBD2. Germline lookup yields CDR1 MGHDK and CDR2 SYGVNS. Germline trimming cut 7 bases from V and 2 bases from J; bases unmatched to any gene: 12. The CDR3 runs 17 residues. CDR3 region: CASTPPGGGGAYNEQFF. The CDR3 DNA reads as TGTGCCAGCACCCCCCCGGGGGGCGGGGGGGCCTACAATGAGCAGTTCTTC.

CDR3 amino acids: CASSLGQGDSSPLHF. The CDR3 bases are TGTGCCAGCAGCTTAGGGCAGGGGGATTCTTCACCCCTCCACTTT. J is TRBJ1-6 and V is TRBV7-8; 7 bases line up with TRBD1. The germline gives CDR1 SGHVS, CDR2 FQNEAQ. Trimming at V came to 1 base and at J to 9 bases, leaving 6 bases not matched to a gene. This CDR3 spans 15 amino acids.

The CDR3 region has the DNA TGTGCCTGCTCGACAGGGCTCGGCTACACCTTC. Translated: CACSTGLGYTF. The rearrangement uses TRBV30 and TRBJ1-2; TRBD1 matches 7 bases. Germline CDR1 and CDR2: GTSNPN and SVGIG (reference sequence). After removal of 6 bases from V and 8 bases from J, the junction contained 6 bases not matched to a gene. The CDR3 sequence is 11 residues long.

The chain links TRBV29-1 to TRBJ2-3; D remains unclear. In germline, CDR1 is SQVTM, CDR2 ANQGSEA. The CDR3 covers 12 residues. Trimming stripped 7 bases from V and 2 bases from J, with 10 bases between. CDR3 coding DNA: TGCAGCGCCGACCCCTCCACAGATACGCAGTATTTT. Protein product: CSADPSTDTQYF.

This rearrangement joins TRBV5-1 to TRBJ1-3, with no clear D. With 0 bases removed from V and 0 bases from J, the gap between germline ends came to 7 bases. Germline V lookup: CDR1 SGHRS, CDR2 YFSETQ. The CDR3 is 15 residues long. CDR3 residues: CASSLGTNSGNTIYF. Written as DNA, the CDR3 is TGCGCCAGCAGCTTGGGGACCAACTCTGGAAACACCATATATTTT.

The CDR3 reads CASRQTGQEGEKLFF. CDR3 DNA: TGCGCCAGCAGGCAGACAGGGCAGGAGGGTGAAAAACTGTTTTTT. The J gene is TRBJ1-4, the V gene TRBV5-1, with 7 nucleotides matching TRBD1. V was pared by 5 bases and J by 7 bases, with 11 bases of the junction left unmatched. The CDR3 consists of 15 residues. The germline V gene has CDR1 SGHRS and CDR2 YFSETQ.

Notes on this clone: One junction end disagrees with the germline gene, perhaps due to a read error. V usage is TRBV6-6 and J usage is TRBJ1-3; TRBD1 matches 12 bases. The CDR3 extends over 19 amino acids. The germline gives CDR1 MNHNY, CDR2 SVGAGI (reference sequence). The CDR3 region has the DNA TGTGCTAGCAGTCCCCGAAAGGGGGGACAGGGGGCTTTTGGAAACACCATATATTTT. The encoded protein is CASSPRKGGQGAFGNTIYF.

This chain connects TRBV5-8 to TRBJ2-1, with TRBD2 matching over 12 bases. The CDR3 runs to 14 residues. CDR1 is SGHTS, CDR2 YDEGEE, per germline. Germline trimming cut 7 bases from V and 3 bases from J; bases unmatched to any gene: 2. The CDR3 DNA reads TGTGCCAGCCGGACTAGCGGGATCTACAATGAGCAGTTCTTC. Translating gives CASRTSGIYNEQFF.

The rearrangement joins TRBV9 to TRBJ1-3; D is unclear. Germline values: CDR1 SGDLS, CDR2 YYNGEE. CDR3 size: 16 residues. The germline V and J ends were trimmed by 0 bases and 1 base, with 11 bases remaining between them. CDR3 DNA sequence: TGTGCCAGCAGCGTAGGATTGTGGGGTTCTGGAAACACCATATATTTT. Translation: CASSVGLWGSGNTIYF.

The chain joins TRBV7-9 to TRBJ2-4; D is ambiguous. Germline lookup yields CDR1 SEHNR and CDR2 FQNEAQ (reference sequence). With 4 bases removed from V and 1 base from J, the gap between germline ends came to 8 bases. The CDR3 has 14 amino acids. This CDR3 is CASSSPAAKNIQYF. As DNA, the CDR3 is TGTGCCAGCAGCTCCCCTGCGGCCAAAAACATTCAGTACTTC.

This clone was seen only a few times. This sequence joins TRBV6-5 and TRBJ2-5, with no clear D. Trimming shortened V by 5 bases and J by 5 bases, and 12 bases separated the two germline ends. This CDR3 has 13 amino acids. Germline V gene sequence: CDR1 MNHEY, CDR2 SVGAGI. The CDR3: CASSLSDGETQYF. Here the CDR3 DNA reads TGTGCCAGCAGTCTAAGCGACGGGGAGACCCAGTACTTC.

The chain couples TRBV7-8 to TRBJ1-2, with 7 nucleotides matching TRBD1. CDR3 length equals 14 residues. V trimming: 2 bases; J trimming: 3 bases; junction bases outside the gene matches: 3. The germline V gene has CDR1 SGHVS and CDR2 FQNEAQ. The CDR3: CASSLRQGDYGYTF. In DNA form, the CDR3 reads TGTGCCAGCAGCTTAAGGCAGGGGGACTATGGCTACACCTTC. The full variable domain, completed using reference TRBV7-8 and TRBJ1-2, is GAGVSQSPRYKVAKRGQDVALRCDPISGHVSLFWYQQALGQGPEFLTYFQNEAQLDKSGLPSDRFFAERPEGSVSTLKIQRTQQEDSAVYLCASSLRQGDYGYTFGSGTRLTVV.

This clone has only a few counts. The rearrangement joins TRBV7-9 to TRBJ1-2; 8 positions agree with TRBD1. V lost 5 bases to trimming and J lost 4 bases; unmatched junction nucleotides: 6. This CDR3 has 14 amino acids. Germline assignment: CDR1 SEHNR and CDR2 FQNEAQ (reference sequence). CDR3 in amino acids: CASSTGGFTYGYTF. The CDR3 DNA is TGTGCCAGCAGCACAGGGGGGTTCACCTATGGCTACACCTTC.

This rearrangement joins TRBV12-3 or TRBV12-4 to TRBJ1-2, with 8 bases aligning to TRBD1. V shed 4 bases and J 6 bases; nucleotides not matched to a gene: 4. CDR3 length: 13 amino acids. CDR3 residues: CASSSYRGDGYTF. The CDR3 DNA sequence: TGTGCCAGCAGTTCCTACAGGGGGGATGGCTACACCTTC.

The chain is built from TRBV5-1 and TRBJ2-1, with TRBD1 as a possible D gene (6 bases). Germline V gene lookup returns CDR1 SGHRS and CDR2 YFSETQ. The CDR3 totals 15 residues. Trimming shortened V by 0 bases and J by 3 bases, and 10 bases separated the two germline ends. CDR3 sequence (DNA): TGCGCCAGCAGCTTGGAACAGGGAATCTACAATGAGCAGTTCTTC. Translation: CASSLEQGIYNEQFF.

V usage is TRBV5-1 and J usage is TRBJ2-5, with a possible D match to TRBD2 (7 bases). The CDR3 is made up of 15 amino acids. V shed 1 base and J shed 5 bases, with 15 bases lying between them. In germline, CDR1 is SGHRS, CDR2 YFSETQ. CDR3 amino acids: CASSLTRGAWETQYF. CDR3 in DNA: TGCGCCAGCAGCTTGACTCGGGGGGCCTGGGAGACCCAGTACTTC.

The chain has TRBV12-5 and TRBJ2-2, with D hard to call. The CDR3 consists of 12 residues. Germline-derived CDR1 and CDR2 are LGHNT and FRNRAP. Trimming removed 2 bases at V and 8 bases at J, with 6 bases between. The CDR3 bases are TGTGCTAGTGGTTTGTCTCGAGGGGAGCTGTTTTTT. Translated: CASGLSRGELFF.

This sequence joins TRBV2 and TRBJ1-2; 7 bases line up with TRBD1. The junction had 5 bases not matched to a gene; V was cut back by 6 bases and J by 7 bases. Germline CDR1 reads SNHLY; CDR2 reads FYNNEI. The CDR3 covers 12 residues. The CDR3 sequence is CASREGARGYTF. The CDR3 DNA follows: TGTGCCAGCAGAGAGGGGGCGCGTGGCTACACCTTC.

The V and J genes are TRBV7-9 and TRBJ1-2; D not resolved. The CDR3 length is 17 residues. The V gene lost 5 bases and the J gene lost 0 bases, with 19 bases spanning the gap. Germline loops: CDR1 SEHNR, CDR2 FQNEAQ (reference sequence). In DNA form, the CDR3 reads TGTGCCAGCAGCCGCCAAACAGAGGGTCTTACTAACTATGGCTACACCTTC. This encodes CASSRQTEGLTNYGYTF. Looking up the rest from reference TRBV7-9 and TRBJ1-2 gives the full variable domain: DTGVSQNPRHKITKRGQNVTFRCDPISEHNRLYWYRQTLGQGPEFLTYFQNEAQLEKSRLLSDRFSAERPKGSFSTLEIQRTEQGDSAMYLCASSRQTEGLTNYGYTFGSGTRLTVV.

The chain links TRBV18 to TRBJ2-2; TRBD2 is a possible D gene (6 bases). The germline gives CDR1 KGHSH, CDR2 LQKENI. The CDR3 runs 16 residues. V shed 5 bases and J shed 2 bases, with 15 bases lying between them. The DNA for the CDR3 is TGTGCCAGCTCATTAGGGACTTTCTCTAACACCGGGGAGCTGTTTTTT. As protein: CASSLGTFSNTGELFF.

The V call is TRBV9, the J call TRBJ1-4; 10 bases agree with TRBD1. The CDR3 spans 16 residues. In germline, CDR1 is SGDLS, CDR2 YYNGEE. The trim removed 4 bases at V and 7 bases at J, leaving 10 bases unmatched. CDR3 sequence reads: CASSSYPGQGTEKLFF. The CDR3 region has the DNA TGTGCCAGCAGCTCATACCCGGGACAGGGGACTGAAAAACTGTTTTTT.

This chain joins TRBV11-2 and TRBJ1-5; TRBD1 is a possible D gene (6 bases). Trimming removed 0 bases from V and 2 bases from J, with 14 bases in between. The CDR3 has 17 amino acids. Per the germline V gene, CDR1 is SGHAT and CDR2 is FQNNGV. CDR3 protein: CASSLDWRTVGNQPQHF. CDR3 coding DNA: TGTGCCAGCAGCTTAGATTGGAGGACAGTTGGCAATCAGCCCCAGCATTTT.

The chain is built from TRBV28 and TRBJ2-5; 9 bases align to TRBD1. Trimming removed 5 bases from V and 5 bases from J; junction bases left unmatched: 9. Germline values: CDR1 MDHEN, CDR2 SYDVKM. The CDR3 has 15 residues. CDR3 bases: TGTGCCAGCAGTGAAAGCGGGACAGGGTTGGAGACCCAGTACTTC. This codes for CASSESGTGLETQYF.